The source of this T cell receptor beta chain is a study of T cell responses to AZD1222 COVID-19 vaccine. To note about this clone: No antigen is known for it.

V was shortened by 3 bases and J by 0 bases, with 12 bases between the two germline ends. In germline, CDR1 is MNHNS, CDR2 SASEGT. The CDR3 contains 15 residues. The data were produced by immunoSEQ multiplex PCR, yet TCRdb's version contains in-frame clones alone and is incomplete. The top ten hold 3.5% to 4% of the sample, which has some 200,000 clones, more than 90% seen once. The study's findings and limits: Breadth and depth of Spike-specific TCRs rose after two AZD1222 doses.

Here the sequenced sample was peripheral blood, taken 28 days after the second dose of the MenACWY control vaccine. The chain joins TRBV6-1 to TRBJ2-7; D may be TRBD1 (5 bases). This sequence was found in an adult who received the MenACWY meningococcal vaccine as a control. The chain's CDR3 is CASSDKRTSSYEQYF. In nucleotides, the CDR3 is TGTGCCAGCAGTGATAAACGGACATCCTCCTACGAGCAGTACTTC.